This paragraph reports one T cell receptor beta chain. This specimen belongs to a study of blood T cell repertoires in COVID-19. On the study more broadly: From the United States, Italy and Spain came samples of acute and convalescent COVID-19. Nucleic acid was either cDNA or gDNA, and it came from T cells, B-cell-depleted T cells, or PBMCs.

The CDR3 consists of 17 residues. CDR1 is SGHVS, CDR2 FNYEAQ, per germline. After removal of 1 base from V and 0 bases from J, the junction contained 3 bases not matched to a gene. Authors' data handling: Estimated nucleated cell counts came from reference gene primer amplification. TCRdb keeps only in-frame clones here, not all; method: immunoSEQ multiplex PCR. That table gives V, J and clone size, and the DNA gave D and trimming. Of roughly 93,000 clones in the sample, 85% to 90% are singletons; the top ten hold over 0.95%. This receptor was taken from a human donor in a cohort sampled during active COVID-19. Sequencing input: peripheral blood. The chain combines TRBV7-6 with TRBJ2-1, with 10 bases aligning to TRBD2. CDR3 amino acids: CASSLEGLAFSYNEQFF. For the CDR3, the DNA is TGTGCCAGCAGCTTAGAGGGACTAGCGTTCTCCTACAATGAGCAGTTCTTC.